This T cell receptor (beta chain) was recovered during a study of a mutant IDH1 vaccine in newly diagnosed glioma (dated by TCRdb to about 2021). Some background on the complete study: Vaccination started 4-6 weeks after radiotherapy alone, or was given together with temozolomide cycles in the groups whose treatment included chemotherapy. Prior to enrollment, standard therapy consisting of radiotherapy alone, temozolomide alone, or radiochemotherapy with temozolomide had been administered to patients, with the combination being received by most patients. Longitudinal TCRB deep sequencing was performed for about two dozen treated patients wherever samples were available for exploratory analyses. The week-35 safety follow-up took place at visit V12, and the week-47 end of study took place at visit V13. Peripheral blood samples were drawn at six visits, namely V03 (baseline), V05, V07, V10, V12 and V13. Of the approximately 33 patients who were treated, 62.5% were male and roughly 38% were female, and the mean age was about 40 years.

To note about this clone: The antigen this receptor binds is unknown. No much larger clone exists at a distance of one base, and base qualities are not known.

The library was built by means of the immunoSEQ multiplex PCR assay. Rearranged TCR beta chain sequences were amplified using the hsTCRB Kit according to the manufacturer's protocol. Sequencing of TCRB libraries was carried out on an Illumina MiSeq. In the authors' own workflow: The kit vendor's proprietary platform handled demultiplexing, trimming and gene mapping. Entries here come from immuneACCESS through TCRdb and include only in-frame sequences with V and J called. Some clones fail to appear in such tables; in the studies checked, an unresolved V gene covers under half of the shortfall, and the cause of the remainder is unknown. That table furnishes V, J and clone size, whereas the DNA furnished D and trimming. The sample table contains some 30,000 clones; only one count was recorded for roughly four fifths of them. 15% to 17% of the sample lies in the top ten. The time point label of this sample denotes: week 35, safety follow-up. Each vaccine dose was 300 ug of a 20-mer mutant IDH1 peptide in Montanide, given subcutaneously with topical imiquimod. Across visits V03 through V10, patients got a total of eight vaccinations, given in weeks 1, 3, 5, 7, 11, 15, 19 and 23. Newly diagnosed WHO grade 3 or 4 IDH1-mutant astrocytomas showing loss of nuclear ATRX were present in the donors. The samples were drawn from NOA16, a multicentre, single-arm, open-label phase I trial in Germany that tested a mutant IDH1 peptide vaccine in humans for the first time. Genomic DNA for TCRB sequencing was isolated from EDTA blood with the DNeasy Blood and Tissue Kit.

The junction shows trimming of 2 bases on V and 2 bases on J, plus 13 bases between the germline ends. The CDR3 contains 15 residues, cysteine and phenylalanine counted. The sequence is cut down to CDR3 DNA, 45 bases in frame from base 1. CDR1 SGHKS and CDR2 YYEKEE were looked up in the germline V gene (reference sequence). Study-level results and caveats: It was noted by the authors that analyses of patient blood samples could not be reproduced owing to sample limitations. PBMC samples for TCRB deep sequencing were selected based on availability. Immune responses induced by the vaccine were seen in 90% to 95% of patients across multiple MHC alleles. Changes in the top peripheral T cell clonotypes picked up by TCRB sequencing did not appear to be linked to pseudoprogression.

Sequencing used PBMCs, obtained from a glioma patient whose treatment included an IDH1 peptide vaccine. This clonotype was obtained from a man aged 25-45 years with glioma. The chain links TRBV5-5 with TRBJ1-2, and the D gene may be TRBD1, 6 bases matching. The DNA reads TGTGCCAGCAGCTTAGGGGGACTTTGGAACTATGGCTACACCTTC. It codes for CASSLGGLWNYGYTF.